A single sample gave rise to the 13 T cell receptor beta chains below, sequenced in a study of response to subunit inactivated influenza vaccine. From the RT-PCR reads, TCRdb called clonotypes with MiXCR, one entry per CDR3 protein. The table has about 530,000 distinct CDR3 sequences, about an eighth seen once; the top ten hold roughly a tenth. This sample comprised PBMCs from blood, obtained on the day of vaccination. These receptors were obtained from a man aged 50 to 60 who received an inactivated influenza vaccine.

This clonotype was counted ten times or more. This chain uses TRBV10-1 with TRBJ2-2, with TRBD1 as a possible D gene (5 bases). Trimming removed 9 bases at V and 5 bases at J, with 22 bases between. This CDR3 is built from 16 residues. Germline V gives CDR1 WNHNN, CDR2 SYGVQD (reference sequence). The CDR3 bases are TGCGCCAGTCTCAATAACAGGTTTTTTCGGACCGGGGAGCTGTTTTTT. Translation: CASLNNRFFRTGELFF.

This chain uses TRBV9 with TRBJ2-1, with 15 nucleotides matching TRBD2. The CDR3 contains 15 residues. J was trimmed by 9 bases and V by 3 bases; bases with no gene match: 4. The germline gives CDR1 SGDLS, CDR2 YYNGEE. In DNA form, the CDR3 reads TGTGCCAGCAGCGAACGGACTAGCGGGAGGGGTGAGCAGTTCTTC. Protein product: CASSERTSGRGEQFF. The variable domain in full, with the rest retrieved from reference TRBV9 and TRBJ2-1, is DSGVTQTPKHLITATGQRVTLRCSPRSGDLSVYWYQQSLDQGLQFLIQYYNGEERAKGNILERFSAQQFPDLHSELNLSSLELGDSALYFCASSERTSGRGEQFFGPGTRLTVL.

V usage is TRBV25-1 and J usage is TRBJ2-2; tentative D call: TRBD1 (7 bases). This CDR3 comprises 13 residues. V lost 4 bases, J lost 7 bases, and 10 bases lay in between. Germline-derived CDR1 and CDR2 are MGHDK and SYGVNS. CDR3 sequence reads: CASSVRGDGELFF. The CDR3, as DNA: TGTGCCAGCAGTGTCAGGGGGGACGGGGAGCTGTTTTTT.

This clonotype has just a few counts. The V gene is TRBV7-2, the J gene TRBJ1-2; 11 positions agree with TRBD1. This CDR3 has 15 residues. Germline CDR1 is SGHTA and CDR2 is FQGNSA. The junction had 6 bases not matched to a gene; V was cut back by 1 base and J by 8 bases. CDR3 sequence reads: CASSLVGQGARGYTF. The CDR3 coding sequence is TGTGCCAGCAGCTTAGTAGGACAGGGGGCTCGGGGCTACACCTTC.

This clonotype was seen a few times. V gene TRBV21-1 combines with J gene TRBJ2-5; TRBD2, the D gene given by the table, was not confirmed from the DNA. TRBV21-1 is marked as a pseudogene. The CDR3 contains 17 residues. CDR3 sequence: CASSKVVAGGPEETQYF. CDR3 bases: TGTGCCAGCAGCAAAGTAGTCGCGGGAGGGCCCGAAGAGACCCAGTACTTC.

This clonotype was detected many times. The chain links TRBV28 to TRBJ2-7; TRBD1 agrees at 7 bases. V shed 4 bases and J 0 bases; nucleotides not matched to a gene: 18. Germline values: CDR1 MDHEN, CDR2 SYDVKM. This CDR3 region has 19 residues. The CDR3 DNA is TGTGCCAGCAGTTCCCTCCTAGGGACAGTTGATACGAGCTCCTACGAGCAGTACTTC. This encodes CASSSLLGTVDTSSYEQYF. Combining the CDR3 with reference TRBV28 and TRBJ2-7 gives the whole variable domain DVKVTQSSRYLVKRTGEKVFLECVQDMDHENMFWYRQDPGLGLRLIYFSYDVKMKEKGDIPEGYSVSREKKERFSLILESASTNQTSMYLCASSSLLGTVDTSSYEQYFGPGTRLTVT.

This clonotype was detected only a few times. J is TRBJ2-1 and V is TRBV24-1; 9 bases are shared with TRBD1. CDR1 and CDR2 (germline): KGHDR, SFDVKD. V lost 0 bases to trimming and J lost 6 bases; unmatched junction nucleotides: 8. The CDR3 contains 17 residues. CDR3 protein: CATSDLHPGQGRNEQFF. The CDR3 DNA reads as TGTGCCACCAGTGATTTGCACCCGGGACAGGGACGCAATGAGCAGTTCTTC.

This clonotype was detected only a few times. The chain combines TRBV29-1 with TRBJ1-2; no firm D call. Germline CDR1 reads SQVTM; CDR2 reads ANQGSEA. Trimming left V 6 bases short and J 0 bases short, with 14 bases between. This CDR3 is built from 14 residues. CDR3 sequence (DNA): TGCAGCGTGCCTCAGACCGACTCTAACTATGGCTACACCTTC. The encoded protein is CSVPQTDSNYGYTF.

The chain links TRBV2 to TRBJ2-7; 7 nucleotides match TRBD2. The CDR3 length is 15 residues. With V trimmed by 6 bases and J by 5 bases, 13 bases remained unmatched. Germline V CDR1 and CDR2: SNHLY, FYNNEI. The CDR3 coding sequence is TGTGCCAGCAGACCCCTTCGAGCGGGAACCGACGAGCAGTACTTC. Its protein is CASRPLRAGTDEQYF.

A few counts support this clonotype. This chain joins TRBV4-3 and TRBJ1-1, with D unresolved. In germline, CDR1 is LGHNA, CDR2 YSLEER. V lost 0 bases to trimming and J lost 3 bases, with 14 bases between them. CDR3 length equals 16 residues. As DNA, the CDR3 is TGCGCCAGCAGCCAAGACCTATGGACCTATGACACTGAAGCTTTCTTT. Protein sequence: CASSQDLWTYDTEAFF.

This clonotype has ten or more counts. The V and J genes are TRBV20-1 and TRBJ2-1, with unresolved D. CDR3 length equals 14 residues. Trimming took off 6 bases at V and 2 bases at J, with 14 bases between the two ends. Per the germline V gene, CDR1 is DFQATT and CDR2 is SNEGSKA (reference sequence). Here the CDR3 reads CSAPWSGAYNEQFF. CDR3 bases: TGCAGTGCGCCGTGGTCTGGGGCCTACAATGAGCAGTTCTTC.

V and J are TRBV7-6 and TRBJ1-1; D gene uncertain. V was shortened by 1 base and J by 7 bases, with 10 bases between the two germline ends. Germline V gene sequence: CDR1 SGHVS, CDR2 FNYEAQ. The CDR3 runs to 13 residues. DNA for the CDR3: TGTGCCAGCAGCTTAGTCGGAACAAGTGAAGCTTTCTTT. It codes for CASSLVGTSEAFF.

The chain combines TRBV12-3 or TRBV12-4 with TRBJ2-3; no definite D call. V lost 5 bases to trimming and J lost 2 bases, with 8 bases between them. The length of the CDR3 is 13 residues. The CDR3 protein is CASSTRHTDTQYF. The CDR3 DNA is TGTGCCAGCAGTACCCGACACACAGATACGCAGTATTTT.